The source of this T cell receptor beta chain is a study of blood T cell repertoires in COVID-19. The wider study: Acute and convalescent COVID-19 samples came from the United States, Italy and Spain. Sources were T cells, B-cell-depleted T cells, or PBMCs; the material itself was cDNA or gDNA.

Germline loops: CDR1 SGHTA, CDR2 FQGNSA. The CDR3 covers 15 residues. V dropped 5 bases and J dropped 4 bases, with 15 bases sitting between them. How the authors handled the data: Reference gene primer amplification gave nucleated cell count estimates. Profiled with immunoSEQ multiplex PCR; TCRdb holds only in-frame clones, not every one. The DNA was the basis for D and trimming; V, J and clone size are from that table. The table records about 170,000 clones, approximately 80% of them present only once. This clonotype was obtained from a woman in her 70s with COVID-19, enrolled during active disease. The chain recombines TRBV7-2 with TRBJ1-3; D unclear. Source material: peripheral blood. The CDR3 loop reads CASSPSPGGGNTIYF. Written as DNA, the CDR3 is TGTGCCAGCAGCCCGTCACCGGGAGGGGGAAACACCATATATTTT.